This is a list of T cell receptor beta chains from one sample in a study of brain T cells in children with intractable seizures. Clones were read by immunoSEQ multiplex PCR, and TCRdb kept only the in-frame ones, dropping some. The table lists about 350,000 clones, 93% of them singletons. Sample: peripheral blood, taken 4 to 5 months after surgery. The receptors stem from a boy less than two years old with tuberous sclerosis and intractable seizures. Both conserved end residues are part of each CDR3.

TRBV15 | CATSRAPPPGNTIYF
TRBV5-1 | CASSLAGAPTYEQYF
TRBV7-9 | CASSLAQNQPQHF
TRBV25-1 | CASSEQGIREKLFF
TRBV5-1 | CASSRDGTGGSAYEQYF
TRBV6-5 | CASSKLAGAHNEQFF
TRBV13 | CASSAGLLQGAGNTIYF
TRBV11-2 | CASTSSGGASGASYEQYF
TRBV27 | CASSFSRKDRVINEQFF
TRBV4-1 | CASSQEGRDHEKLFF
TRBV24-1 | CATSDGVPNEQFF
TRBV24-1 | CATSARPQGMTKNIQYF
TRBV12-3/TRBV12-4 | CASTNGLPYEQYF
TRBV12-3/TRBV12-4 | CASSLWTGWEQYF
TRBV12-3/TRBV12-4 | CASSLVGYHEQYF
TRBV2 | CASRGVNSNQPQHF
TRBV30 | CAWSPSNQPQHF
TRBV19 | CASSNREADLYSNQPQHF
TRBV30 | CAWSLTRSDTQYF
TRBV20-1 | CSASPAISGLAGTDTQYF
TRBV5-6 | CASSFKLPGGGEKLFF
TRBV11-3 | CASSLNKYAEAFF
TRBV11-3 | CASSLAFWGSGELFF
TRBV19 | CASSPGPYEQYF
TRBV9 | CASSAPGTVDTQYF
TRBV5-1 | CASSLDGPTLGEKLFF
TRBV7-9 | CASSLTASYEQYF
TRBV11-3 | CASSSRSGLAGGETQYF
TRBV11-2 | CASSLPSSYEQYF
TRBV20-1 | CSARLGYGYTF
TRBV9 | CASSVAPSGGSYEQYF
TRBV24-1 | CATSATSGTGVKEGTQYF
TRBV11-3 | CASSVGTSGDYRELFF
TRBV28 | CASSLTKGAVNYGYTF
TRBV7-9 | CASSIARIDTGELFF
TRBV7-3 | CASSETTGGRTEAFF
TRBV5-4 | CASSAGTESVGLQYF
TRBV15 | CATSRDRAGAEQFF
TRBV14 | CASSQGLDTSMLFF
TRBV7-2 | CASSLTWVNTEAFF
TRBV20-1 | CSARDGGSAFF
TRBV7-9 | CASSLEAGTNEKLFF
TRBV15 | CATSREPRSKETQYF
TRBV7-9 | CASSKSGSSDQPQHF
TRBV6-2/TRBV6-3 | CASSSSGTGPEKLFF
TRBV15 | CATSGDRGPEGYTF
TRBV19 | CASKIGVDTDTQYF
TRBV24-1 | CATSEAGRLDTQYF
TRBV28 | CASSPLRNTGELFF
TRBV2 | CASSETSGSYTGELFF
TRBV28 | CASREPGDGYTF
TRBV4-1 | CASSQVFINTEAFF